This TCR beta chain was documented in a study of blood T cell repertoires in COVID-19. The germline V and J ends were trimmed by 4 bases and 2 bases, with 18 bases remaining between them. This CDR3 has 17 amino acids. CDR1 and CDR2 (germline): SGHDN, FVKESK. As originally analysed: Reference gene primer amplification yielded estimated nucleated cell counts. Sequenced by immunoSEQ multiplex PCR; TCRdb stores in-frame clones only, minus some. That table furnishes V, J and clone size, whereas the DNA furnished D and trimming. The sample holds 450,000 or so clones, around 90% seen once. Material for sequencing was peripheral blood. The rearrangement joins TRBV14 to TRBJ2-1, with a tentative D call TRBD2 (6 bases). The receptor's source is a man aged 18-30 years with COVID-19, enrolled during active disease. The CDR3, as DNA: TGTGCCAGCAGCCTCCTCTTTTTGGCGGGACCCTACAATGAGCAGTTCTTC. Encoded protein: CASSLLFLAGPYNEQFF.